This T cell receptor (beta chain) stems from a study of control samples from healthy donors and cancer patients. Clones were read by immunoSEQ multiplex PCR, and TCRdb kept only the in-frame ones, dropping some. The repertoire shows roughly 200,000 clones; the top ten hold roughly 2%. Sequencing input: blood. The origin of this receptor is a woman in her twenties or thirties in good health.

The CDR3 reads CASSGRQDRGYGYTF. The CDR3, as DNA: TGTGCCAGCAGTGGGCGACAGGACAGGGGCTATGGCTACACCTTC. This sequence joins TRBV2 and TRBJ1-2; 9 bases match TRBD1. The V segment lost 4 bases and the J segment 4 bases; nucleotides outside the gene matches: 7. Germline assignment: CDR1 SNHLY and CDR2 FYNNEI. The CDR3 has 15 amino acids.